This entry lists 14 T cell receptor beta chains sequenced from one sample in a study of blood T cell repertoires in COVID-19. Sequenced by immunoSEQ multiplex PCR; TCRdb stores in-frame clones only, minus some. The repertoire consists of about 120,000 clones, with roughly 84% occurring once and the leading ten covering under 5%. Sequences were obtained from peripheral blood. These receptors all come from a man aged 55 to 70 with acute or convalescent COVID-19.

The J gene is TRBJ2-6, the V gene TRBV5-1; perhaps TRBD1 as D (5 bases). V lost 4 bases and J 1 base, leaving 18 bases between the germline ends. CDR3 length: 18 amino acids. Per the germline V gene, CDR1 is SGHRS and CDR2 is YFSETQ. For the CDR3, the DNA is TGCGCCAGCAGCCCAGCAGGGTGGATCACTTCTGGGGCCAACGTCCTGACTTTC. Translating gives CASSPAGWITSGANVLTF.

The CDR3 DNA sequence: TGCGCCAGCAGCCCTTTCGGCCAGCGACAGGGAACCTACAATGAGCAGTTCTTC. The encoded protein is CASSPFGQRQGTYNEQFF. This chain joins TRBV4-1 and TRBJ2-1; 7 nucleotides align to TRBD1. There are 18 residues in the CDR3. Germline lookup yields CDR1 MGHRA and CDR2 YSYEKL. V shed 4 bases and J 2 bases; nucleotides not matched to a gene: 14.

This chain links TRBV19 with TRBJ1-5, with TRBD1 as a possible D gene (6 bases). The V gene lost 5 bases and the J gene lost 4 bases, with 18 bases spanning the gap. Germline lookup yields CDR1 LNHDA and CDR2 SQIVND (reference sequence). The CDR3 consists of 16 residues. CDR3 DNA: TGTGCCAGTAGTGCCACAGGGTTCCCCGGTAATCAGCCCCAGCATTTT. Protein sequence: CASSATGFPGNQPQHF.

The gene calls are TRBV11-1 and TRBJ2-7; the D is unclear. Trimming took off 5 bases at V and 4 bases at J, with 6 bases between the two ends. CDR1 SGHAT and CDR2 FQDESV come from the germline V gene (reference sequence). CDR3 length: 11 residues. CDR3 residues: CASSSLYEQYF. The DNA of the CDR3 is TGTGCCAGCAGCAGCCTATACGAGCAGTACTTC.

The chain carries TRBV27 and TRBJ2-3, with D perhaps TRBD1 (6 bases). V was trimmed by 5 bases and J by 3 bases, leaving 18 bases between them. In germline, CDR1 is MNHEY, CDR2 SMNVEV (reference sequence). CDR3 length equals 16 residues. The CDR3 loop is CASSHGQPRGTDTQYF. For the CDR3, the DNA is TGTGCCAGCAGTCACGGACAGCCCAGGGGTACAGATACGCAGTATTTT.

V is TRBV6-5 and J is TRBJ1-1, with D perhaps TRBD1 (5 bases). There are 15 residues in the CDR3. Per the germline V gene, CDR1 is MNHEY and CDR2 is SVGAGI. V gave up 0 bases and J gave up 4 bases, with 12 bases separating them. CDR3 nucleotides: TGTGCCAGCAGTTACTCGGAATATCAGGGCACTGAAGCTTTCTTT. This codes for CASSYSEYQGTEAFF.

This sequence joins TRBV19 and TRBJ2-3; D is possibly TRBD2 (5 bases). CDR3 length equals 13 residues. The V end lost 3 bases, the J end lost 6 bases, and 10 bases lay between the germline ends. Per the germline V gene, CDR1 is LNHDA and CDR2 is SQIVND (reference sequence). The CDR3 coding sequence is TGTGCCAGTAGTATGAGGGTTCAGGATACGCAGTATTTT. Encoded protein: CASSMRVQDTQYF.

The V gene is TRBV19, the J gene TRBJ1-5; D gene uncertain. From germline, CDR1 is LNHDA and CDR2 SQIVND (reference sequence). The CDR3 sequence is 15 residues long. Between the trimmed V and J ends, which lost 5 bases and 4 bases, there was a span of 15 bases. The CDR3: CASSEAVLRNQPQHF. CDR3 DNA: TGTGCCAGTAGTGAGGCAGTCCTTCGAAATCAGCCCCAGCATTTT.

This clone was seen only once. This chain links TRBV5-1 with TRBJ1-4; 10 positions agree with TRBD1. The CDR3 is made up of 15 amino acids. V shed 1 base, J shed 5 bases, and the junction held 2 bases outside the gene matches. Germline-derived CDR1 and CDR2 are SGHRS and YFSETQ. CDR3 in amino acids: CASSLRTGGNEKLFF. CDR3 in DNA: TGCGCCAGCAGCTTGAGGACAGGGGGGAATGAAAAACTGTTTTTT. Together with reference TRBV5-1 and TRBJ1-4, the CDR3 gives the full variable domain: KAGVTQTPRYLIKTRGQQVTLSCSPISGHRSVSWYQQTPGQGLQFLFEYFSETQRNKGNFPGRFSGRQFSNSRSEMNVSTLELGDSALYLCASSLRTGGNEKLFFGSGTQLSVL.

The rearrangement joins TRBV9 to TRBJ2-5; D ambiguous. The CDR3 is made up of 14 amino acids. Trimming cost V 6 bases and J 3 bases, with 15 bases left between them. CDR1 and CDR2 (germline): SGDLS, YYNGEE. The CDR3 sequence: CASTASWAKETQYF. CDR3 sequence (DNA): TGTGCCAGCACGGCATCTTGGGCCAAAGAGACCCAGTACTTC.

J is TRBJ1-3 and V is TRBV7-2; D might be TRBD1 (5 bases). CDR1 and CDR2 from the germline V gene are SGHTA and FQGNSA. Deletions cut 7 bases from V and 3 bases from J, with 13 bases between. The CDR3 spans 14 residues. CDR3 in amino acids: CASTLDNGGNTIYF. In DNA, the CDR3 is TGTGCCAGCACCCTGGACAACGGTGGAAACACCATATATTTT.

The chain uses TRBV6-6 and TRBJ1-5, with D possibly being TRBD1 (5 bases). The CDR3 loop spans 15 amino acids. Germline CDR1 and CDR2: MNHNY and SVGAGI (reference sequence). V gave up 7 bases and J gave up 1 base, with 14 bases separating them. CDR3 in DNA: TGTGCCAGCACGAGTCAGGGATCAAGCAATCAGCCCCAGCATTTT. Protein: CASTSQGSSNQPQHF.

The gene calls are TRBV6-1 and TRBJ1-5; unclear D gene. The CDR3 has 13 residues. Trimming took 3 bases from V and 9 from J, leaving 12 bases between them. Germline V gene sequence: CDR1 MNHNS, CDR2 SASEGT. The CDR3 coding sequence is TGTGCCAGCAGTGATGGAGGGCCGGGGCCCCAGCATTTT. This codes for CASSDGGPGPQHF.

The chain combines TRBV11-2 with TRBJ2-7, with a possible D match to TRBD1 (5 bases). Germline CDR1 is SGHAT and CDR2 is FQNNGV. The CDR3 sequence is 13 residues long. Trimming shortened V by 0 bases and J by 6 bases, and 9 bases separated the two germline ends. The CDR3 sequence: CASSLDRGSEQYF. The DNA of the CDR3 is TGTGCCAGCAGCTTAGATAGGGGTAGCGAGCAGTACTTC.